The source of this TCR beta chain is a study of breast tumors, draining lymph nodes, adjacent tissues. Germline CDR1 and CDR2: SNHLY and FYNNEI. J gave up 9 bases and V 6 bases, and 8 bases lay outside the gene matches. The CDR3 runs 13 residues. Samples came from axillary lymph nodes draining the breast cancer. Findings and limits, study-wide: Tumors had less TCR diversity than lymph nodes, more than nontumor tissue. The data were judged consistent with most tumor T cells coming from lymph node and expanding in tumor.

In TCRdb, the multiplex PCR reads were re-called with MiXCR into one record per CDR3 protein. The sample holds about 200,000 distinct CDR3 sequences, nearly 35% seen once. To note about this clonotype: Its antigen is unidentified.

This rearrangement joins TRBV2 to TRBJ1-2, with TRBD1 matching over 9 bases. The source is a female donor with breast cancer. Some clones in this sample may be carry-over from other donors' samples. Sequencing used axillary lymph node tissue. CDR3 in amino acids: CASRGTGRPRYTF. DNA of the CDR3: TGTGCCAGCAGAGGGACAGGGAGACCGCGCTACACCTTC.